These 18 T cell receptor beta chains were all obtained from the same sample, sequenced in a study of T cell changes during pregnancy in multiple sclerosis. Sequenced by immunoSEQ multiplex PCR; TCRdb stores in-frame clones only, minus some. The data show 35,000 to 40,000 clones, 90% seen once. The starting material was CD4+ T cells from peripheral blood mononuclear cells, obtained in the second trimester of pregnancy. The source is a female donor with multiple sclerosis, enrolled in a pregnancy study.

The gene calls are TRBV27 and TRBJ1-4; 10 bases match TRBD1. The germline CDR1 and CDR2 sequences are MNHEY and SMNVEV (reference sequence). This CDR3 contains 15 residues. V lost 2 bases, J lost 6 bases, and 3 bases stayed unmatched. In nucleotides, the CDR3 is TGTGCCAGCAGTTTAGTGGGGACAGGGGATGAAAAACTGTTTTTT. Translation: CASSLVGTGDEKLFF. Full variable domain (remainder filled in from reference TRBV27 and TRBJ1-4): EAQVTQNPRYLITVTGKKLTVTCSQNMNHEYMSWYRQDPGLGLRQIYYSMNVEVTDKGDVPEGYKVSRKEKRNFPLILESPSPNQTSLYFCASSLVGTGDEKLFFGSGTQLSVL.

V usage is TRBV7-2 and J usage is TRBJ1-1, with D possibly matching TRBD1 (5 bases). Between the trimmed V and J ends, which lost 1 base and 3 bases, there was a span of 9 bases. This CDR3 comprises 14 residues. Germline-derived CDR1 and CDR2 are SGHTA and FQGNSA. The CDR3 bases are TGTGCCAGCAGCTTAGGGGGCGCGGACACTGAAGCTTTCTTT. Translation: CASSLGGADTEAFF.

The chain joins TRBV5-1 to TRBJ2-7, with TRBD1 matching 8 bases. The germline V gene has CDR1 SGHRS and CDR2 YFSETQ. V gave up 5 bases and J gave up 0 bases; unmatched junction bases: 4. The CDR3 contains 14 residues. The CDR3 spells CASRQDRASYEQYF. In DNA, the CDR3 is TGCGCCAGCAGGCAGGACAGGGCCTCCTACGAGCAGTACTTC.

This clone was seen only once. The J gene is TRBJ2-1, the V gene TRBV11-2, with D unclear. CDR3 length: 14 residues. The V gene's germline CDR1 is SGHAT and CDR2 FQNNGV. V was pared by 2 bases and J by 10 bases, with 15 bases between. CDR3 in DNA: TGTGCCAGCAGCTTACCCCCGAACGTGGCAGAGCAGTTCTTC. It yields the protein CASSLPPNVAEQFF.

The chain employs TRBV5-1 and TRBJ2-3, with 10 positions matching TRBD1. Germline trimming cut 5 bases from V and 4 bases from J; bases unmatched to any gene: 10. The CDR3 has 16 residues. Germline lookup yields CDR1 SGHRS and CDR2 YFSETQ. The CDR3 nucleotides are TGCGCCAGCAGTAAAAAGGGACAGGGGAGAGCAGATACGCAGTATTTT. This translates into CASSKKGQGRADTQYF.

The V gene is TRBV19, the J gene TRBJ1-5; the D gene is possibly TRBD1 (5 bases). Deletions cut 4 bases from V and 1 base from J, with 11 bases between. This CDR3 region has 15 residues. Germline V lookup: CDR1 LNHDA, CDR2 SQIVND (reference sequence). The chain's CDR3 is CASSTQGFSNQPQHF. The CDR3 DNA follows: TGTGCCAGTAGTACTCAGGGCTTCAGCAATCAGCCCCAGCATTTT.

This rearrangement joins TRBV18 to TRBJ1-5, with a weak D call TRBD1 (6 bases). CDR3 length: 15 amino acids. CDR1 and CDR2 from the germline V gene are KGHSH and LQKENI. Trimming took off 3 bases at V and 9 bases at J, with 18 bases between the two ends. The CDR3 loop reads CASSPGTGPRGPQHF. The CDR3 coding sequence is TGTGCCAGCTCACCCGGGACCGGACCCAGGGGGCCCCAGCATTTT.

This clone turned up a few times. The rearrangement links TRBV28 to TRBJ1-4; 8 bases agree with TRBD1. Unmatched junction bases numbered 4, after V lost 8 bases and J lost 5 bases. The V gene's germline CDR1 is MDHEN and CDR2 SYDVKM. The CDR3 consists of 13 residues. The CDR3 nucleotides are TGTGCCAGCGTACAGGGGGGAAATGAAAAACTGTTTTTT. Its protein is CASVQGGNEKLFF.

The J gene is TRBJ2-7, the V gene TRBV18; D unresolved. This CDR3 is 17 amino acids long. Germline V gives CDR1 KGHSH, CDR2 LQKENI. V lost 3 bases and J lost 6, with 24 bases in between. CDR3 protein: CASSPFRSTNIPGEQYF. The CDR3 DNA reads TGTGCCAGCTCACCCTTTAGATCGACGAACATCCCGGGCGAGCAGTACTTC.

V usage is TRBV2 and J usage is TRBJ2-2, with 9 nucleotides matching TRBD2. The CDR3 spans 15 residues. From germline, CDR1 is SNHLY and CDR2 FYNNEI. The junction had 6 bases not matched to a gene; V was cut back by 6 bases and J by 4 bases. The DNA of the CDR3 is TGTGCCAGCAGAAGAATAGCGGGAGTCACCGGGGAGCTGTTTTTT. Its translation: CASRRIAGVTGELFF.

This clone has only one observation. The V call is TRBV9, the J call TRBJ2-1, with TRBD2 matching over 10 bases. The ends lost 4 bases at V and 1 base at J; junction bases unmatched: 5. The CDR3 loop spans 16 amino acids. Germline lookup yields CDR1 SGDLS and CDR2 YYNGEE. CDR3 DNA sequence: TGTGCCAGCAGCCGATTAGCGGGAGGTTCCTACAATGAGCAGTTCTTC. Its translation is CASSRLAGGSYNEQFF.

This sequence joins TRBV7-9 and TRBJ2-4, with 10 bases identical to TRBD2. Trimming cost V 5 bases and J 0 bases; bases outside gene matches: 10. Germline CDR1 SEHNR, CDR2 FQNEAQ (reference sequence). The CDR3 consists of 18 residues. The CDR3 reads CASSPWTSGALAKNIQYF. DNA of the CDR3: TGTGCCAGCAGCCCCTGGACTAGCGGCGCTCTAGCCAAAAACATTCAGTACTTC.

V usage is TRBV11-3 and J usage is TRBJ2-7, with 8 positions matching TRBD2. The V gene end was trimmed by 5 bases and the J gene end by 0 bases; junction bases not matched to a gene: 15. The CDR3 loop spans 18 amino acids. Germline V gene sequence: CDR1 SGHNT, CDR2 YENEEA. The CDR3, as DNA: TGTGCCAGCAGCCCCCGGGGGAGCGGGAGCCCAGGCTCCTACGAGCAGTACTTC. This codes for CASSPRGSGSPGSYEQYF. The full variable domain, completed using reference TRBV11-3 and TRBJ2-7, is EAGVVQSPRYKIIEKKQPVAFWCNPISGHNTLYWYLQNLGQGPELLIRYENEEAVDDSQLPKDRFSAERLKGVDSTLKIQPAELGDSAVYLCASSPRGSGSPGSYEQYFGPGTRLTVT.

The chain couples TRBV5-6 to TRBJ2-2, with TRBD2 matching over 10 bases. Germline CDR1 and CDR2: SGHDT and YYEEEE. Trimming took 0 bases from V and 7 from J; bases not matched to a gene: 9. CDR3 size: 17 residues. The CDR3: CASSLELAGRGIGELFF. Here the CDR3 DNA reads TGTGCCAGCAGCTTGGAACTAGCGGGGAGAGGTATCGGGGAGCTGTTTTTT.

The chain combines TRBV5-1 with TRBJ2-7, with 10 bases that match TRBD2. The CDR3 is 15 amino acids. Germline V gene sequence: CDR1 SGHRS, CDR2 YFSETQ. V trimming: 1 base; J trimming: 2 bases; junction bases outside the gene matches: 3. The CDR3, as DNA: TGCGCCAGCAGCTTGACTAGCGGGAACCCCTACGAGCAGTACTTC. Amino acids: CASSLTSGNPYEQYF.

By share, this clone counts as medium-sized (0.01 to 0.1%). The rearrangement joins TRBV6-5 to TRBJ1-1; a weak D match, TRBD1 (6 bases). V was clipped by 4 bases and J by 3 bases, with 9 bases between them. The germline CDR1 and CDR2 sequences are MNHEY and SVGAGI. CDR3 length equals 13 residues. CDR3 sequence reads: CASSSQGDTEAFF. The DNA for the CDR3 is TGTGCCAGCAGTTCACAGGGAGACACTGAAGCTTTCTTT.

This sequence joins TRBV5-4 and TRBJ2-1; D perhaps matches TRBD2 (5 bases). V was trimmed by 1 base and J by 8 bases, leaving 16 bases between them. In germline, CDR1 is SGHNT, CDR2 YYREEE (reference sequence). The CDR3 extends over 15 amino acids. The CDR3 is CASSLWRGRVDEQFF. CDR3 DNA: TGTGCCAGCAGCTTGTGGAGAGGGAGAGTTGATGAGCAGTTCTTC.

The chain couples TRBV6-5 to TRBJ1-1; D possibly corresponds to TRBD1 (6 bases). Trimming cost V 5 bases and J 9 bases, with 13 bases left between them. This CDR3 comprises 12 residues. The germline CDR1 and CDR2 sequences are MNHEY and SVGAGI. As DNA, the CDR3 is TGTGCCAGCAGTGACAGGCCCGGTAAAGCTTTCTTT. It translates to CASSDRPGKAFF.